This entry lists 25 T cell receptor beta chains sequenced from one sample in a study of PD-L1 blockade in urothelial cancer. Time point described: peripheral blood 6 weeks after treatment start. Sequencing used immunoSEQ multiplex PCR; TCRdb keeps in-frame clones, though not all of them. This sample has more than 95,000 clones, with more than 75% found just once. This sample comprised PBMCs, obtained around atezolizumab (anti-PD-L1) treatment. The origin of the receptors is a man in his fifties with urothelial cancer.

This clone was counted between two and nine times. The chain employs TRBV28 and TRBJ2-7, with 7 bases matching TRBD2. The CDR3 sequence is 13 residues long. Trimming removed 10 bases from V and 4 bases from J; junction bases left unmatched: 10. Germline V gives CDR1 MDHEN, CDR2 SYDVKM. The CDR3: CATTGGTRYEQYF. The CDR3 coding sequence is TGTGCCACCACCGGGGGGACCAGATACGAGCAGTACTTC.

V gene TRBV5-1 combines with J gene TRBJ1-1; TRBD1 aligns across 9 bases. The J segment lost 2 bases and the V segment lost 5 bases, leaving 10 bases of the junction unmatched. This CDR3 has 16 residues. Germline V CDR1 and CDR2: SGHRS, YFSETQ. The CDR3 nucleotides read TGCGCCAGCAGGGGCGGGACAGGGAGGGGTAACACTGAAGCTTTCTTT. This encodes CASRGGTGRGNTEAFF.

V usage is TRBV9 and J usage is TRBJ2-1; 7 bases align to TRBD2. J gave up 7 bases and V 0 bases, and 13 bases lay outside the gene matches. Germline-derived CDR1 and CDR2 are SGDLS and YYNGEE. The CDR3 length is 17 residues. CDR3 sequence (DNA): TGTGCCAGCAGCGTAGGTGGCGGGAGCATGAGTCGGAATGAGCAGTTCTTC. Protein product: CASSVGGGSMSRNEQFF.

This chain uses TRBV6-1 with TRBJ2-7; 7 positions match TRBD1. V lost 8 bases and J lost 3; bases outside the gene matches: 4. This CDR3 comprises 12 residues. Germline V gene sequence: CDR1 MNHNS, CDR2 SASEGT. The CDR3 nucleotides are TGTGCCAGCGGGGGACAGATCTACGAGCAGTACTTC. Translated: CASGGQIYEQYF.

This clone came up once. The rearrangement joins TRBV7-9 to TRBJ2-1; 7 bases align to TRBD2. This CDR3 is built from 14 residues. Germline V CDR1 and CDR2: SEHNR, FQNEAQ (reference sequence). J was trimmed by 3 bases and V by 6 bases; bases with no gene match: 5. The CDR3 nucleotides read TGTGCCAGCAGTGTGGGAGGGGACTACAATGAGCAGTTCTTC. Protein sequence: CASSVGGDYNEQFF.

The chain employs TRBV18 and TRBJ2-2, with 8 bases that match TRBD1. V shed 3 bases and J 0 bases; nucleotides not matched to a gene: 9. Germline-derived CDR1 and CDR2 are KGHSH and LQKENI. The CDR3 covers 18 residues. The chain's CDR3 is CASSPTRQGISNTGELFF. The CDR3 nucleotides are TGTGCCAGCTCACCCACCAGACAGGGGATTTCGAACACCGGGGAGCTGTTTTTT.

The gene calls are TRBV5-1 and TRBJ2-5; D perhaps matches TRBD1 (8 bases). Trimming pared 9 bases from V and 2 bases from J, leaving 14 bases between. From germline, CDR1 is SGHRS and CDR2 YFSETQ. CDR3 size: 13 residues. CDR3 protein: CATNRGGQETQYF. The CDR3 DNA follows: TGCGCCACAAACAGGGGGGGACAAGAGACCCAGTACTTC.

Only one count was recorded for this clone. In the same sample, other DNA sequences code for this CDR3. The chain carries TRBV27 and TRBJ2-3; possible D gene TRBD2, 7 bases. Germline V gives CDR1 MNHEY, CDR2 SMNVEV (reference sequence). Between the trimmed V and J ends, which lost 5 bases and 3 bases, there was a span of 12 bases. This CDR3 is 14 amino acids long. The DNA for the CDR3 is TGTGCCAGCAGTAGAAGGGGGGGGACAGATACGCAGTATTTT. Translated: CASSRRGGTDTQYF.

The chain is built from TRBV5-8 and TRBJ1-1; D is ambiguous. This CDR3 spans 14 amino acids. Trimming removed 2 bases at V and 2 bases at J, with 10 bases between. Germline assignment: CDR1 SGHTS and CDR2 YDEGEE. Here the CDR3 DNA reads TGTGCCAGCAGCTTCTCCCAGGCAAACACTGAAGCTTTCTTT. This translates into CASSFSQANTEAFF. Full variable domain (missing parts from reference TRBV5-8 and TRBJ1-1): EAGVTQSPTHLIKTRGQQATLRCSPISGHTSVYWYQQALGLGLQFLLWYDEGEERNRGNFPPRFSGRQFPNYSSELNVNALELEDSALYLCASSFSQANTEAFFGQGTRLTVV.

As to this clone: The junction does not match germline at one end; this may be a read error. The V and J genes are TRBV5-1 and TRBJ2-7; a possible D gene is TRBD1 (5 bases). The CDR3 has 15 residues. The germline CDR1 and CDR2 sequences are SGHRS and YFSETQ. Written as DNA, the CDR3 is TGCGCCAGCAGTTTGGCAGGGAATAGGGGCTACGAGCAGTACTTC. It is translated as CASSLAGNRGYEQYF.

The chain is built from TRBV9 and TRBJ1-4; 7 bases agree with TRBD1. The V segment lost 4 bases and the J segment 7 bases; nucleotides outside the gene matches: 7. Germline V CDR1 and CDR2: SGDLS, YYNGEE. The CDR3 totals 14 residues. The CDR3 sequence is CASSSRQGGEKLFF. The CDR3 DNA sequence: TGTGCCAGCAGCTCTCGACAGGGCGGTGAAAAACTGTTTTTT.

V is TRBV9 and J is TRBJ2-1; D may be TRBD2 (7 bases). The V end lost 3 bases, the J end lost 4 bases, and 14 bases lay between the germline ends. The CDR3 consists of 15 residues. Germline V gene data show CDR1 as SGDLS and CDR2 as YYNGEE. In nucleotides, the CDR3 is TGTGCCAGCAGCGAGGGGGGGGGACTTTACAATGAGCAGTTCTTC. It specifies CASSEGGGLYNEQFF.

In DNA form, the CDR3 reads TGCGCCAGCAGCTTGGCCCTAGCGAGATACAATGAGCAGTTCTTC. As protein: CASSLALARYNEQFF. J is TRBJ2-1 and V is TRBV5-1; tentatively, D is TRBD2 (6 bases). This CDR3 comprises 15 residues. In germline, CDR1 is SGHRS, CDR2 YFSETQ. V dropped 0 bases and J dropped 4 bases, with 11 bases sitting between them.

This clone was recorded only once. This chain connects TRBV7-2 to TRBJ2-1; possibly TRBD2 for D (6 bases). Trimming took 3 bases from V and 15 from J, leaving 21 bases between them. The CDR3 has 14 amino acids. Germline CDR1 and CDR2: SGHTA and FQGNSA. The CDR3: CASSLEGTTVRLFF. As DNA, the CDR3 is TGTGCCAGCAGCTTGGAGGGTACTACCGTTCGTCTGTTCTTC.

A single count supports this clone. The genes are TRBV18 and TRBJ1-4; D may be TRBD1 (5 bases). Per germline, CDR1 KGHSH and CDR2 LQKENI. V gave up 3 bases and J gave up 5 bases, with 16 bases separating them. CDR3 length: 16 amino acids. CDR3: CASSPNQGGGNEKLFF. Here the CDR3 DNA reads TGTGCCAGCTCACCCAATCAGGGCGGGGGAAATGAAAAACTGTTTTTT.

The V and J genes are TRBV11-3 and TRBJ2-2; 8 bases line up with TRBD2. There are 15 residues in the CDR3. The V gene end was trimmed by 5 bases and the J gene end by 6 bases; junction bases not matched to a gene: 8. Germline assignment: CDR1 SGHNT and CDR2 YENEEA. CDR3 sequence (DNA): TGTGCCAGCAGCCCCGGGTTCGGGAGGGCCGGGGAGCTGTTTTTT. Amino acid sequence: CASSPGFGRAGELFF.

The chain recombines TRBV5-1 with TRBJ2-7, with D perhaps matching TRBD1 (5 bases). The V gene's germline CDR1 is SGHRS and CDR2 YFSETQ. The CDR3 is made up of 13 amino acids. Deletions cut 0 bases from V and 6 bases from J, with 10 bases between. The DNA of the CDR3 is TGCGCCAGCAGCTTGGCTAGGGGCCCCGAGCAGTACTTC. This gives the protein CASSLARGPEQYF.

V usage is TRBV15 and J usage is TRBJ1-2, with D perhaps TRBD1 (5 bases). Germline V gene sequence: CDR1 LNHNV, CDR2 YYDKDF (reference sequence). V was shortened by 8 bases and J by 3 bases, with 19 bases between the two germline ends. There are 15 residues in the CDR3. CDR3 residues: CATGIGGRLDYGYTF. In nucleotides, the CDR3 is TGTGCCACCGGGATCGGGGGGAGGCTAGACTATGGCTACACCTTC.

The chain recombines TRBV5-5 with TRBJ1-6; TRBD1 matches at 11 bases. CDR1 and CDR2 (germline): SGHKS, YYEKEE (reference sequence). Germline trimming cut 4 bases from V and 11 bases from J; bases unmatched to any gene: 5. This CDR3 comprises 14 residues. The CDR3 coding sequence is TGTGCCAGCAGCAGCGGACAGGGGGCGGCACCCCTCCACTTT. The encoded protein is CASSSGQGAAPLHF.

The chain employs TRBV7-2 and TRBJ2-5; 12 bases match TRBD2. Germline V gives CDR1 SGHTA, CDR2 FQGNSA. CDR3 length: 16 amino acids. The junction had 6 bases not matched to a gene; V was cut back by 2 bases and J by 5 bases. The CDR3 loop reads CASSLQLAGGLETQYF. The CDR3 bases are TGTGCCAGCAGCTTACAACTAGCGGGAGGTCTGGAGACCCAGTACTTC.

This sequence joins TRBV7-9 and TRBJ2-5; 10 positions match TRBD1. The V segment lost 4 bases and the J segment 2 bases; nucleotides outside the gene matches: 7. The CDR3 length is 16 residues. Germline lookup yields CDR1 SEHNR and CDR2 FQNEAQ (reference sequence). CDR3 sequence reads: CASSYSTGQGQETQYF. CDR3 DNA: TGTGCCAGCAGCTACTCGACGGGACAGGGGCAAGAGACCCAGTACTTC.

The rearrangement uses TRBV10-1 and TRBJ2-3; 7 bases are shared with TRBD2. This CDR3 has 14 amino acids. Germline V CDR1 and CDR2: WNHNN, SYGVQD (reference sequence). The V and J ends lost 3 bases and 4 bases, in that order; junction bases with no gene match: 4. The CDR3 is CASSDGGSPDTQYF. For the CDR3, the DNA is TGCGCCAGCAGTGACGGCGGGAGTCCAGATACGCAGTATTTT.

This clone is labeled as medium-sized (0.01 to 0.1%). V usage is TRBV4-1 and J usage is TRBJ2-7; 8 bases match TRBD1. The germline V gene has CDR1 MGHRA and CDR2 YSYEKL. J was trimmed by 6 bases and V by 1 base; bases with no gene match: 8. This CDR3 has 15 amino acids. The CDR3 DNA follows: TGCGCCAGCAGCCAAGCAGGGGGCTGGGGCGGCGAGCAGTACTTC. Residues: CASSQAGGWGGEQYF.

The chain employs TRBV29-1 and TRBJ1-4; D may be TRBD1 (5 bases). From germline, CDR1 is SQVTM and CDR2 ANQGSEA. Trimming left V 7 bases short and J 3 bases short, with 12 bases between. This CDR3 comprises 13 residues. The CDR3 sequence is CSGQGAPNEKLFF. As DNA, the CDR3 is TGCAGCGGCCAGGGTGCGCCTAATGAAAAACTGTTTTTT.

The CDR3 sequence is CASSLNSGTLGSYEQYF. In DNA form, the CDR3 reads TGCGCCAGCAGCCTCAACTCGGGGACATTAGGCTCCTACGAGCAGTACTTC. The V gene is TRBV4-1, the J gene TRBJ2-7; D may be TRBD1 (6 bases). Trimming pared 4 bases from V and 0 bases from J, leaving 19 bases between. The CDR3 has 17 amino acids. CDR1 and CDR2 (germline): MGHRA, YSYEKL.